The entry that follows covers one TCR beta chain sequence. Its matching antigen is unknown. It may be a read error: a sequence one base away is much more abundant. From the reads, TCRdb called clonotypes with MiXCR, one entry per CDR3 protein. The sample lists about 700,000 distinct CDR3 sequences, around 30% occurring once. This entry belongs to a study of T cell repertoires in cytomegalovirus infection. Germline lookup yields CDR1 SGHTA and CDR2 FQGNSA. The CDR3 extends over 14 amino acids. Whole-study results and caveats: Within the response measured ex vivo, HLA-C-restricted CMV-specific TCR beta clonotypes were dominant.

This specimen consisted of cultured PBMCs, obtained from culture after CMV antigen stimulation. The V call is TRBV7-2, the J call TRBJ2-7, with 9 positions matching TRBD2. The TCR was taken from a human donor in good health (CMV status not recorded). Some clones in this sample may be carry-over from other donors' samples. CDR3 in DNA: TGTGCCAGCAGCGCCGGGACTAGCTCCAACGATCAGTACTTC. Translation gives CASSAGTSSNDQYF.